These T cell receptor beta chains were read from a single sample in a study of T cell changes during pregnancy in multiple sclerosis. TCRdb's copy holds only in-frame clones and misses some; the assay was immunoSEQ multiplex PCR. The sample comprises about 30,000 clones, approximately 91% of which are singletons, and less than 4.5% rests with the top ten. The sample consisted of peripheral blood, taken in the second trimester of pregnancy. Receptors were obtained from a female donor in good health, enrolled as a control in a pregnancy study. CDR3s include the opening cysteine and the closing phenylalanine or tryptophan.

v_call,cdr3_aa
TRBV5-1,CAGSLAGAGGQPQHF
TRBV28,CASSSFGTGNTIYF
TRBV11-2,CASSLVQGAGYEQYF
TRBV4-2,CASSRVAGGNSYEQYF
TRBV19,CASSTGTGSYNEQFF
TRBV7-2,CASSSPGLAKTQYF
TRBV30,CAWSGQGGRDEQYF
TRBV7-2,CASSLAGVETQYF
TRBV6-6,CASGGQATFNYGYTF
TRBV19,CASSMTGSNEKLFF
TRBV6-5,CASSQGQKNQPQHF
TRBV28,CASSLWTGPQETQYF
TRBV7-2,CASSFGGQGDYGYTF
TRBV9,CASTTSGELFF
TRBV28,CATLQEDNYGYTF
TRBV30,CAWSVDTGGRETQYF
TRBV11-3,CASSLSPRDEQFF
TRBV7-3,CASSLARGSPTDTQYF
TRBV28,CASRLAGFSGQGRAEAFF
TRBV30,CAWDSAPLTGSPYEQYF
TRBV6-1,CASSEWDRKETQYF
TRBV7-9,CASSDGRAEQYF
TRBV6-1,CASSGLAGGYNEQFF
TRBV28,CASSLPLPGLGSYNEQFF
TRBV29-1,CSVALDGRPKKNTEAFF
TRBV4-2,CASNWAGADSPLHF
TRBV28,CASSLMSTGTEAFF
TRBV18,CASSPSQGARVYGYTF
TRBV28,CASSGPGQGARWQPQHF
TRBV27,CASRGTSGITDTQYF
TRBV15,CATARGTSDRNEQFF
TRBV19,CASSSDRGSYNEQFF
TRBV9,CASSRGGLAGATPQYF
TRBV7-8,CASRQNLNEQFF
TRBV19,CASSISGEPYNEQFF
TRBV7-6,CASSLGVGSGARRVGTGELFF
TRBV28,CASSRSSGSPDTQYF
TRBV18,CASSPLRAAEQFF
TRBV19,CASSPRDRGQPQHF
TRBV4-2,CASSQSPGQGSEKLFF
TRBV11-3,CASSLEGGNGYTF
TRBV6-5,CASTPGQGTNEKLFF
TRBV2,CAGGWRVPDTQYF
TRBV11-1,CASSFMASVEQFF
TRBV6-1,CASIRGTSTGELFF
TRBV6-6,CASGLSTFNQPQHF
TRBV19,CASSMGLADYNEQFF
TRBV28,CASRDRDNQPQHF
TRBV9,CASSADRGNTGELFF
TRBV10-3,CAISDFRGKGTDTQYF
TRBV6-6,CASTRTGQGEKLFF
TRBV11-2,CASSTIPGDGTQYF
TRBV9,CASSSGGTSTDTQYF
TRBV7-3,CASSTGTSGGARETQYF
TRBV28,CASDSGTSGSNEQFF
TRBV11-2,CASSYTGTGTDTQYF
TRBV9,CASSVAFRGEKLFF
TRBV7-8,CASSYQTGQTEAFF
TRBV11-2,CASSFVANTEAFF